These 10 T cell receptor beta chains originate from one sample sequenced in a study of cytomegalovirus exposure and HLA in healthy donors listed by TCRdb under 2017. The method behind the library was the immunoSEQ multiplex PCR assay. For the multiplex PCR, a mixture combining 60 forward primers for TCR Vbeta segments and 13 reverse primers for TCR Jbeta segments was used. TCRdb stores this immuneACCESS table with in-frame sequences only. Part of the clones is absent; in the studies checked, under half of the shortfall reflects unresolved V genes, and no reason is known for the rest. The sample profile shows tens of thousands of clones; almost 80% of them were found once. The ten largest clonotypes hold 4.5% to 7% of the sample. The specimen sequenced was PBMCs. These receptors originate from a female donor in good health and CMV-seronegative.

V gene TRBV4-3 combines with J gene TRBJ2-7; 8 nucleotides align to TRBD1. This CDR3 is built from 15 residues. The germline CDR1 and CDR2 sequences are LGHNA and YSLEER. The junction had 7 bases not matched to a gene; V was cut back by 0 bases and J by 6 bases. The CDR3 sequence is CASSQDDRGGFEQYF. CDR3 bases: TGCGCCAGCAGCCAAGACGACAGGGGAGGATTCGAGCAGTACTTC.

The chain is built from TRBV5-1 and TRBJ2-7; TRBD2 is a possible D gene (5 bases). CDR3 length: 15 amino acids. The ends were cut back, 0 bases at V and 0 bases at J, with 10 bases in the middle. CDR1 and CDR2 (germline): SGHRS, YFSETQ. CDR3 sequence: CASSLEPADSYEQYF. The DNA for the CDR3 is TGCGCCAGCAGCTTGGAACCAGCGGACTCCTACGAGCAGTACTTC.

CDR3 residues: CASSLGVAGEPTNEQFF. CDR3 nucleotides: TGTGCCAGCAGCTTAGGGGTGGCCGGGGAGCCCACCAATGAGCAGTTCTTC. The J gene is TRBJ2-1, the V gene TRBV7-8; maybe TRBD2 (5 bases). The CDR3 is 17 amino acids. Trimming removed 1 base from V and 6 bases from J, with 19 bases in between. CDR1 and CDR2 (germline): SGHVS, FQNEAQ.

The V gene is TRBV15, the J gene TRBJ1-2; TRBD1 might be the D (5 bases). V was cut by 1 base and J by 7 bases, with 22 bases left in between. The V gene's germline CDR1 is LNHNV and CDR2 YYDKDF (reference sequence). CDR3 length: 17 amino acids. The CDR3 sequence: CATSRGAFGHLESGYTF. CDR3 nucleotides: TGTGCCACCAGCAGAGGAGCTTTTGGACACCTAGAAAGTGGCTACACCTTC.

This clone was picked up a small number of times. The CDR3 here is CSGKGQVETEAFF. CDR3 DNA: TGCAGCGGTAAGGGACAGGTAGAAACTGAAGCTTTCTTT. The V call is TRBV29-1, the J call TRBJ1-1, with 8 bases fitting TRBD1. J lost 5 bases, V lost 7 bases, and 9 bases had no gene match. The CDR3 is 13 residues long. In germline, CDR1 is SQVTM, CDR2 ANQGSEA.

This clone was seen only once. This rearrangement joins TRBV4-2 to TRBJ2-3; TRBD2 agrees at 7 bases. CDR1 is LGHNA, CDR2 YNFKEQ, per germline. The CDR3 runs 15 residues. V lost 0 bases and J lost 6; bases outside the gene matches: 6. Here the CDR3 DNA reads TGTGCCAGCAGCCAAGAGGGGACTATGCAGGATACGCAGTATTTT. It encodes CASSQEGTMQDTQYF.

This CDR3 is CASSLTSGSIDEQYF. The CDR3, as DNA: TGTGCCAGCAGTTTGACTAGCGGGAGTATCGACGAGCAGTACTTC. This chain links TRBV6-5 with TRBJ2-7; 12 bases line up with TRBD2. This CDR3 is 15 amino acids long. Germline V gene data show CDR1 as MNHEY and CDR2 as SVGAGI. The J segment lost 5 bases and the V segment lost 4 bases, leaving 6 bases of the junction unmatched.

This chain joins TRBV5-4 and TRBJ2-7, with D unclear. Deletions cut 6 bases from V and 5 bases from J, with 15 bases between. This CDR3 spans 13 amino acids. Germline V lookup: CDR1 SGHNT, CDR2 YYREEE (reference sequence). CDR3 nucleotide sequence: TGTGCCAGCAACCCGGCCCCGAGCGACGAGCAGTACTTC. This sequence encodes CASNPAPSDEQYF.

J is TRBJ2-7 and V is TRBV4-1; 7 bases fit TRBD2. V gave up 2 bases and J gave up 4 bases; unmatched junction bases: 5. The CDR3 is 14 amino acids. CDR1 MGHRA and CDR2 YSYEKL come from the germline V gene. CDR3 protein: CASSQTGTTYEQYF. In DNA, the CDR3 is TGCGCCAGCAGCCAAACCGGGACTACGTACGAGCAGTACTTC.

V and J are TRBV4-2 and TRBJ1-3; D unclear. The CDR3 runs to 17 residues. The V end lost 0 bases, the J end lost 0 bases, and 12 bases lay between the germline ends. CDR1 and CDR2 (germline): LGHNA, YNFKEQ. CDR3 DNA sequence: TGTGCCAGCAGCCAAGAACCACGAGGAGTCTCTGGAAACACCATATATTTT. Protein sequence: CASSQEPRGVSGNTIYF.